These 19 T cell receptor beta chains were all obtained from the same sample, sequenced in a study of cytomegalovirus exposure and HLA in healthy donors. 60 Vbeta and 13 Jbeta primers were used in PCR. Method: immunoSEQ multiplex PCR; TCRdb's copy keeps in-frame clones and lacks some. The sample has about 87,000 clones, around 70% seen once. Material for sequencing was PBMCs. These receptors were obtained from a man younger than 45 in good health and CMV-seropositive.

V and J are TRBV29-1 and TRBJ1-5; 10 positions match TRBD1. CDR1 is SQVTM, CDR2 ANQGSEA, per germline. This CDR3 spans 14 amino acids. Losses at the gene ends were 6 bases for V and 1 base for J; bases not matched to a gene: 3. The CDR3, as DNA: TGCAGCGTCTGGGACAGGGGAAGCAATCAGCCCCAGCATTTT. Protein: CSVWDRGSNQPQHF.

This clone was observed a few times. This chain uses TRBV19 with TRBJ1-4; unclear D gene. Germline-derived CDR1 and CDR2 are LNHDA and SQIVND (reference sequence). Trimming pared 3 bases from V and 0 bases from J, leaving 8 bases between. The CDR3 has 15 residues. The CDR3 reads CASSIPRATNEKLFF. DNA of the CDR3: TGTGCCAGTAGTATCCCCCGTGCAACTAATGAAAAACTGTTTTTT.

The chain links TRBV28 to TRBJ1-5; 7 nucleotides match TRBD1. The germline V gene has CDR1 MDHEN and CDR2 SYDVKM. The CDR3 has 15 residues. After removal of 5 bases from V and 6 bases from J, the junction contained 10 bases not matched to a gene. The DNA for the CDR3 is TGTGCCAGCAGTCTCCCACAGGGGTCCCCTCAGCCCCAGCATTTT. Translating it yields CASSLPQGSPQPQHF.

The chain couples TRBV7-2 to TRBJ1-5; D not certain. Germline V CDR1 and CDR2: SGHTA, FQGNSA. The CDR3 loop spans 12 amino acids. V was cut by 1 base and J by 6 bases, with 4 bases left in between. CDR3 in DNA: TGTGCCAGCAGCTTAGTGAGTCAGCCCCAGCATTTT. Its translation is CASSLVSQPQHF.

The chain uses TRBV5-4 and TRBJ2-1; D gene ambiguous. Germline CDR1 and CDR2: SGHNT and YYREEE (reference sequence). V lost 4 bases and J lost 0, with 5 bases in between. The CDR3 has 13 residues. The CDR3 is CASSDSSYNEQFF. The CDR3 nucleotides read TGTGCCAGCAGCGATAGCTCCTACAATGAGCAGTTCTTC.

This clone was seen a few times. This sequence joins TRBV7-2 and TRBJ1-3, with TRBD1 identical over 10 bases. Germline V gene data show CDR1 as SGHTA and CDR2 as FQGNSA. Trimming at V came to 5 bases and at J to 6 bases, leaving 7 bases not matched to a gene. The CDR3 has 15 residues. CDR3 nucleotide sequence: TGTGCCAGCAGCCAGCATGGGACAGGGGTAAACACCATATATTTT. Translation: CASSQHGTGVNTIYF.

This clone was observed once. CDR3 sequence: CASSGERFLAEAFF. The CDR3 DNA reads TGTGCCAGCAGTGGCGAGAGGTTTCTAGCTGAAGCTTTCTTT. The rearrangement uses TRBV28 and TRBJ1-1; D not certain. CDR1 MDHEN and CDR2 SYDVKM come from the germline V gene. The CDR3 consists of 14 residues. V lost 5 bases, J lost 6 bases, and 16 bases lay in between.

The chain carries TRBV19 and TRBJ1-5; no reliable D call. The CDR3 totals 13 residues. CDR1 and CDR2 (germline): LNHDA, SQIVND (reference sequence). The V end was cut by 3 bases, the J end by 9 bases, with 12 bases between. DNA for the CDR3: TGTGCCAGTAGTATTCCTACACGGGGGCCCCAGCATTTT. It translates to CASSIPTRGPQHF. Variable domain in full (rest from reference TRBV19 and TRBJ1-5): DGGITQSPKYLFRKEGQNVTLSCEQNLNHDAMYWYRQDPGQGLRLIYYSQIVNDFQKGDIAEGYSVSREKKESFPLTVTSAQKNPTAFYLCASSIPTRGPQHFGDGTRLSIL.

The chain is built from TRBV4-1 and TRBJ2-3; 11 bases are a match to TRBD2. V dropped 1 base and J dropped 4; count of bases not matched to a gene: 13. The CDR3 has 19 amino acids. Per the germline V gene, CDR1 is MGHRA and CDR2 is YSYEKL. As DNA, the CDR3 is TGCGCCAGCAGCCAAGGCCCTAGCGGGGGGACCTTTAACTCAGATACGCAGTATTTT. This gives the protein CASSQGPSGGTFNSDTQYF.

V is TRBV6-5 and J is TRBJ1-1, with D possibly being TRBD1 (5 bases). The CDR3 runs to 14 residues. V lost 4 bases and J 1 base, leaving 10 bases between the germline ends. Germline V CDR1 and CDR2: MNHEY, SVGAGI. This CDR3 is CASSFRVPNTEAFF. CDR3 DNA sequence: TGTGCCAGCAGTTTCAGGGTACCGAACACTGAAGCTTTCTTT.

The chain has TRBV19 and TRBJ1-1, with unresolved D. The V end lost 3 bases, the J end lost 0 bases, and 11 bases lay between the germline ends. The CDR3 spans 15 residues. Germline CDR1 is LNHDA and CDR2 is SQIVND (reference sequence). Written as DNA, the CDR3 is TGTGCCAGTAGTATCCCCCGCGGCTTGAACACTGAAGCTTTCTTT. This encodes CASSIPRGLNTEAFF. The full variable domain, its missing parts supplied by reference TRBV19 and TRBJ1-1, is DGGITQSPKYLFRKEGQNVTLSCEQNLNHDAMYWYRQDPGQGLRLIYYSQIVNDFQKGDIAEGYSVSREKKESFPLTVTSAQKNPTAFYLCASSIPRGLNTEAFFGQGTRLTVV.

The chain employs TRBV7-9 and TRBJ1-4; D gene unclear. Germline V lookup: CDR1 SEHNR, CDR2 FQNEAQ (reference sequence). Trimming shortened V by 1 base and J by 4 bases, and 7 bases separated the two germline ends. This CDR3 contains 14 residues. The CDR3 DNA reads as TGTGCCAGCAGCTTAGGGAGGAATAATGAAAAACTGTTTTTT. It yields the protein CASSLGRNNEKLFF.

The rearrangement joins TRBV7-9 to TRBJ1-2, with a possible D match to TRBD1 (5 bases). V lost 5 bases and J lost 3, with 19 bases in between. This CDR3 contains 16 residues. The germline V gene has CDR1 SEHNR and CDR2 FQNEAQ (reference sequence). The CDR3 protein is CASSANNWGVDYGYTF. CDR3 nucleotides: TGTGCCAGCAGCGCCAACAACTGGGGGGTAGACTATGGCTACACCTTC.

The V gene is TRBV2, the J gene TRBJ1-1; D might be TRBD1 (5 bases). Trimming pared 5 bases from V and 5 bases from J, leaving 18 bases between. The CDR3 totals 15 residues. The germline gives CDR1 SNHLY, CDR2 FYNNEI. The CDR3 DNA follows: TGTGCCAGCAGTCCTCAAGGGGTGGAGGGGACTGAAGCTTTCTTT. This codes for CASSPQGVEGTEAFF.

This chain links TRBV28 with TRBJ2-1, with 11 bases aligning to TRBD2. V shed 5 bases and J 7 bases; nucleotides not matched to a gene: 7. The CDR3 has 15 amino acids. Germline V lookup: CDR1 MDHEN, CDR2 SYDVKM. The CDR3 protein is CASSDTSGGVNEQFF. CDR3 sequence (DNA): TGTGCCAGCAGTGATACTAGCGGGGGCGTGAATGAGCAGTTCTTC.

As to this clone: The same CDR3 also results from other DNA sequences found in this sample. The chain uses TRBV29-1 and TRBJ1-1; 7 bases align to TRBD1. The CDR3 is made up of 12 amino acids. Trimming cost V 4 bases and J 5 bases; bases outside gene matches: 4. Germline loops: CDR1 SQVTM, CDR2 ANQGSEA. The CDR3, as DNA: TGCAGCGTTGGAACAGGGGAAACTGAAGCTTTCTTT. This encodes CSVGTGETEAFF.

This clone was detected a few times. V gene TRBV6-5 combines with J gene TRBJ2-7; tentative D call: TRBD2 (6 bases). This CDR3 has 16 amino acids. Germline CDR1 reads MNHEY; CDR2 reads SVGAGI. V was shortened by 0 bases and J by 0 bases, with 12 bases between the two germline ends. In DNA, the CDR3 is TGTGCCAGCAGTTACTCGGGCGGGATCAGCTCCTACGAGCAGTACTTC. Its protein product is CASSYSGGISSYEQYF.

This clone was counted only a few times. The chain recombines TRBV7-2 with TRBJ1-4; the D gene is possibly TRBD1 (6 bases). The CDR3 sequence is 14 residues long. Germline V CDR1 and CDR2: SGHTA, FQGNSA. The V end was cut by 7 bases, the J end by 4 bases, with 13 bases between. The CDR3 nucleotides are TGTGCCAGCAACGAAGGGGGGGTTAATGAAAAACTGTTTTTT. Translation: CASNEGGVNEKLFF.

This chain joins TRBV5-4 and TRBJ2-2; D not resolved. This CDR3 comprises 13 residues. CDR1 SGHNT and CDR2 YYREEE come from the germline V gene (reference sequence). V was shortened by 2 bases and J by 2 bases, with 4 bases between the two germline ends. The CDR3 DNA sequence: TGTGCCAGCAGCTTATATAACACCGGGGAGCTGTTTTTT. Its translation: CASSLYNTGELFF.